The 13 T cell receptor beta chains listed next were all sequenced from one sample in a study of cytomegalovirus exposure and HLA in healthy donors (TCRdb year 2017). Libraries were made using the immunoSEQ multiplex PCR assay. TCRdb re-hosts the immuneACCESS table, in-frame sequences only. Its copies lack some clones; in the studies checked, an unresolved V gene accounts for under half of them, and the cause for the rest is not known. This sample holds 100,000 to 150,000 clones; roughly 87% were observed only once. Around 1.2% of the sample comes from the top ten. The sequenced sample consisted of PBMCs. The receptors were gathered from a woman aged 18-30 years in good health and CMV-seronegative.

V and J are TRBV2 and TRBJ2-7; maybe TRBD1 (5 bases). Germline CDR1 SNHLY, CDR2 FYNNEI. Trimming took 7 bases from V and 3 from J, leaving 19 bases between them. The CDR3 covers 15 residues. The CDR3 DNA reads as TGTGCCAGCACTACAGGTCTTGCAGGAAACTACGAGCAGTACTTC. It encodes CASTTGLAGNYEQYF.

This chain uses TRBV14 with TRBJ2-1; 9 bases agree with TRBD2. The length of the CDR3 is 15 residues. Losses at the gene ends were 4 bases for V and 2 bases for J; bases not matched to a gene: 3. The germline CDR1 and CDR2 sequences are SGHDN and FVKESK. The CDR3 loop reads CASSRGGGPYNEQFF. The CDR3 region has the DNA TGTGCCAGCAGCCGCGGGGGGGGACCCTACAATGAGCAGTTCTTC.

The gene calls are TRBV6-6 and TRBJ2-7, with TRBD1 matching over 9 bases. V lost 7 bases, J lost 6 bases, and 13 bases stayed unmatched. Germline V gene lookup returns CDR1 MNHNY and CDR2 SVGAGI (reference sequence). The CDR3 length is 15 residues. The CDR3 coding sequence is TGTGCCAGCACCTACGTTGGGACAGGGTTCGCCGAGCAGTACTTC. Protein: CASTYVGTGFAEQYF.

The V and J genes are TRBV9 and TRBJ1-1; TRBD1 might be the D (5 bases). Per the germline V gene, CDR1 is SGDLS and CDR2 is YYNGEE. Trimming shortened V by 5 bases and J by 5 bases, and 13 bases separated the two germline ends. The CDR3 runs 13 residues. The DNA of the CDR3 is TGTGCCAGCAGTGCGGGGGGGTTAACTGAAGCTTTCTTT. This gives the protein CASSAGGLTEAFF.

V is TRBV18 and J is TRBJ1-1; D unresolved. Trimming took off 4 bases at V and 3 bases at J, with 9 bases between the two ends. Germline CDR1 is KGHSH and CDR2 is LQKENI. This CDR3 is built from 13 residues. The CDR3 coding sequence is TGTGCCAGCTCACTTCACAGAGACACTGAAGCTTTCTTT. Encoded protein: CASSLHRDTEAFF.

Here the CDR3 DNA reads TGCGCCAGCAGGTCCCCGGGGGGGGGTTCATACAATGAGCAGTTCTTC. As protein: CASRSPGGGSYNEQFF. The chain has TRBV5-1 and TRBJ2-1; 8 nucleotides agree with TRBD2. The CDR3 extends over 16 amino acids. Losses at the gene ends were 5 bases for V and 4 bases for J; bases not matched to a gene: 11. Germline CDR1 is SGHRS and CDR2 is YFSETQ. Variable domain in full (rest from reference TRBV5-1 and TRBJ2-1): KAGVTQTPRYLIKTRGQQVTLSCSPISGHRSVSWYQQTPGQGLQFLFEYFSETQRNKGNFPGRFSGRQFSNSRSEMNVSTLELGDSALYLCASRSPGGGSYNEQFFGPGTRLTVL.

The rearrangement uses TRBV6-5 and TRBJ2-2; D might be TRBD1 (6 bases). V was cut by 6 bases and J by 1 base, with 12 bases left in between. Per the germline V gene, CDR1 is MNHEY and CDR2 is SVGAGI. The CDR3 consists of 15 residues. CDR3 nucleotides: TGTGCCAGCAGACGGACAGCCCTGAACACCGGGGAGCTGTTTTTT. Translation: CASRRTALNTGELFF.

The chain joins TRBV5-4 to TRBJ2-2; D uncertain. V lost 6 bases to trimming and J lost 4 bases, with 13 bases between them. This CDR3 spans 14 amino acids. Germline V CDR1 and CDR2: SGHNT, YYREEE (reference sequence). The CDR3 region is CASKRASGTGELFF. Here the CDR3 DNA reads TGTGCCAGCAAACGTGCGTCGGGCACCGGGGAGCTGTTTTTT. The complete variable domain, with remaining parts taken from reference TRBV5-4 and TRBJ2-2, reads ETGVTQSPTHLIKTRGQQVTLRCSSQSGHNTVSWYQQALGQGPQFIFQYYREEENGRGNFPPRFSGLQFPNYSSELNVNALELDDSALYLCASKRASGTGELFFGEGSRLTVL.

The rearrangement joins TRBV2 to TRBJ2-2; D is perhaps TRBD1 (5 bases). Germline V gene lookup returns CDR1 SNHLY and CDR2 FYNNEI. This CDR3 spans 13 amino acids. V lost 5 bases to trimming and J lost 7 bases, with 11 bases between them. CDR3: CASSPDRNGELFF. As DNA, the CDR3 is TGTGCCAGCAGTCCAGACAGAAACGGGGAGCTGTTTTTT.

The CDR3 coding sequence is TGTGCCAGCAGCTTGACTAGCGGGGGCGGGGAGACCCAGTACTTC. Translating it yields CASSLTSGGGETQYF. This chain uses TRBV7-3 with TRBJ2-5, with 12 bases fitting TRBD2. The CDR3 length is 15 residues. The trim removed 3 bases at V and 5 bases at J, leaving 4 bases unmatched. The germline CDR1 and CDR2 sequences are SGHTA and FQGTGA.

This chain's CDR3 is CASSGRQGHLNTEAFF. DNA of the CDR3: TGTGCCAGCAGCGGGAGACAGGGACATCTGAACACTGAAGCTTTCTTT. The chain recombines TRBV9 with TRBJ1-1; 7 nucleotides agree with TRBD1. Per germline, CDR1 SGDLS and CDR2 YYNGEE. The CDR3 is made up of 16 amino acids. Unmatched junction bases numbered 8, after V lost 3 bases and J lost 0 bases.

The chain is built from TRBV18 and TRBJ2-1, with TRBD2 matching 12 bases. V shed 3 bases and J 4 bases; nucleotides not matched to a gene: 16. Germline V gene data show CDR1 as KGHSH and CDR2 as LQKENI. The CDR3 extends over 20 amino acids. In DNA form, the CDR3 reads TGTGCCAGCTCACCGAAAAACCTAGCGGGGGGGCAAGTCGGGTACAATGAGCAGTTCTTC. Residues: CASSPKNLAGGQVGYNEQFF.

The chain combines TRBV19 with TRBJ1-1; a possible D gene is TRBD1 (6 bases). This CDR3 contains 12 residues. Germline assignment: CDR1 LNHDA and CDR2 SQIVND (reference sequence). V lost 7 bases and J 6 bases, leaving 12 bases between the germline ends. The CDR3 sequence is CASITGLSEAFF. As DNA, the CDR3 is TGTGCCAGTATCACAGGGCTGTCTGAAGCTTTCTTT.